The 16 T cell receptor beta chains below all came from one sample that was sequenced in a study of blood T cell repertoires in COVID-19. Produced via immunoSEQ multiplex PCR; TCRdb's table is partial and in-frame only. The top ten hold approximately 12% of the sample, which has 150,000 to 200,000 clones, roughly four fifths seen once. Sequencing was carried out using PBMCs or T cells enriched from blood (not recorded which). Source of these receptors: a man aged 50-59 years who had recovered from COVID-19.

This chain connects TRBV15 to TRBJ1-4, with TRBD1 as a possible D gene (6 bases). The V and J ends lost 0 bases and 7 bases respectively, with 12 bases between them. CDR1 and CDR2 from the germline V gene are LNHNV and YYDKDF (reference sequence). This CDR3 is built from 15 residues. The DNA of the CDR3 is TGTGCCACCAGCAGAGATCTCCAGGGGACTGAAAAACTGTTTTTT. It yields the protein CATSRDLQGTEKLFF.

This clone was observed a handful of times. The chain carries TRBV3-1 (or the pseudogene TRBV3-2) and TRBJ2-3; 7 positions agree with TRBD2. The germline V gene has CDR1 LGHDT and CDR2 YNNKEL (reference sequence). The CDR3 covers 13 residues. Trimming at V came to 4 bases and at J to 7 bases, leaving 5 bases not matched to a gene. CDR3 coding DNA: TGTGCCAGCAGCCCAACGACTAGCAATACGCAGTATTTT. Protein: CASSPTTSNTQYF.

This clone was observed a handful of times. This chain uses TRBV21-1 with TRBJ2-3; the table's D call, TRBD2, was not checked against the DNA. TRBV21-1 is a listed pseudogene. This CDR3 comprises 16 residues. The CDR3 here is CASSKRLAGVTDTQYF. CDR3 in DNA: TGTGCCAGCAGCAAACGGCTAGCGGGGGTCACAGATACGCAGTATTTT.

The V and J genes are TRBV5-1 and TRBJ2-6; 9 nucleotides match TRBD2. V lost 0 bases, J lost 2 bases, and 3 bases stayed unmatched. CDR1 and CDR2 (germline): SGHRS, YFSETQ. This CDR3 contains 17 residues. The CDR3 protein is CASSLEAGGPGANVLTF. The DNA of the CDR3 is TGCGCCAGCAGCTTGGAGGCGGGGGGGCCTGGGGCCAACGTCCTGACTTTC.

Only a few counts were recorded for this clone. The V call is TRBV28, the J call TRBJ1-5; D uncertain. The CDR3 is made up of 15 amino acids. The V end lost 6 bases, the J end lost 2 bases, and 14 bases lay between the germline ends. Per the germline V gene, CDR1 is MDHEN and CDR2 is SYDVKM. In nucleotides, the CDR3 is TGTGCCAGCAGAATAGAAGATCTGCGCAATCAGCCCCAGCATTTT. This translates into CASRIEDLRNQPQHF. The full variable domain, completed using reference TRBV28 and TRBJ1-5, is DVKVTQSSRYLVKRTGEKVFLECVQDMDHENMFWYRQDPGLGLRLIYFSYDVKMKEKGDIPEGYSVSREKKERFSLILESASTNQTSMYLCASRIEDLRNQPQHFGDGTRLSIL.

This chain links TRBV7-3 with TRBJ2-2; D unresolved. V lost 2 bases to trimming and J lost 1 base, with 5 bases between them. Germline loops: CDR1 SGHTA, CDR2 FQGTGA. The CDR3 spans 14 residues. The CDR3 loop is CASSLSGNTGELFF. For the CDR3, the DNA is TGTGCCAGCAGCTTATCGGGGAACACCGGGGAGCTGTTTTTT.

The V gene is TRBV5-5, the J gene TRBJ2-7; possible D gene TRBD2, 6 bases. Germline values: CDR1 SGHKS, CDR2 YYEKEE (reference sequence). V shed 6 bases and J shed 5 bases, with 12 bases lying between them. The CDR3 contains 12 residues. CDR3 sequence reads: CASNNAGNEQYF. Written as DNA, the CDR3 is TGTGCCAGCAATAACGCGGGGAACGAGCAGTACTTC.

The chain has TRBV7-8 and TRBJ1-2, with 9 bases lining up with TRBD1. There are 14 residues in the CDR3. V lost 1 base to trimming and J lost 8 bases; unmatched junction nucleotides: 5. The germline gives CDR1 SGHVS, CDR2 FQNEAQ. The chain's CDR3 is CASSLGGQGIGYTF. The CDR3 DNA sequence: TGTGCCAGCAGCTTAGGGGGACAGGGAATCGGCTACACCTTC.

The chain is built from TRBV19 and TRBJ1-1; possible D gene TRBD1, 6 bases. The germline V gene has CDR1 LNHDA and CDR2 SQIVND (reference sequence). Trimming took off 5 bases at V and 3 bases at J, with 13 bases between the two ends. The CDR3 is 14 residues long. The CDR3 region has the DNA TGTGCCAGTAGTGACATACAGGGCTACACTGAAGCTTTCTTT. Its translation is CASSDIQGYTEAFF. Variable domain in full (rest from reference TRBV19 and TRBJ1-1): DGGITQSPKYLFRKEGQNVTLSCEQNLNHDAMYWYRQDPGQGLRLIYYSQIVNDFQKGDIAEGYSVSREKKESFPLTVTSAQKNPTAFYLCASSDIQGYTEAFFGQGTRLTVV.

There are a few counts of this clone. Here the CDR3 DNA reads TGCGCCAGCAGCGCCTACTCCACAGGGGATTGGGAAAAACTGTTTTTT. This sequence encodes CASSAYSTGDWEKLFF. This chain uses TRBV4-3 with TRBJ1-4; 7 bases line up with TRBD1. Trimming at V came to 5 bases and at J to 8 bases, leaving 14 bases not matched to a gene. CDR1 is LGHNA and CDR2 is YSLEER in the germline V gene. The CDR3 has 16 residues.

V gene TRBV20-1 combines with J gene TRBJ2-7; a possible D gene is TRBD1 (6 bases). The CDR3 contains 11 residues. The V end was cut by 6 bases, the J end by 6 bases, with 12 bases between. Germline V gene lookup returns CDR1 DFQATT and CDR2 SNEGSKA (reference sequence). CDR3 protein: CSAAGQSEQYF. CDR3 DNA sequence: TGCAGTGCAGCCGGACAGAGCGAGCAGTACTTC.

V gene TRBV3-1 (or the pseudogene TRBV3-2) combines with J gene TRBJ2-6; 8 bases match TRBD2. CDR1 is LGHDT and CDR2 is YNNKEL in the germline V gene (reference sequence). V lost 6 bases to trimming and J lost 0 bases; unmatched junction nucleotides: 7. The CDR3 loop spans 17 amino acids. The CDR3 DNA reads TGTGCCAGCAGATCAGCGGGGGTAAACTCTGGGGCCAACGTCCTGACTTTC. It encodes CASRSAGVNSGANVLTF.

The chain uses TRBV3-1 (or the pseudogene TRBV3-2) and TRBJ1-6; 8 nucleotides line up with TRBD1. Germline CDR1 and CDR2: LGHDT and YNNKEL (reference sequence). The ends lost 4 bases at V and 9 bases at J; junction bases unmatched: 8. CDR3 length: 15 amino acids. DNA for the CDR3: TGTGCCAGCAGCCCCGGACAGGGAGAGGGTTCACCCCTCCACTTT. It encodes CASSPGQGEGSPLHF.

V gene TRBV19 combines with J gene TRBJ2-3; 7 bases agree with TRBD2. With V trimmed by 6 bases and J by 2 bases, 5 bases remained unmatched. The CDR3 has 14 residues. Germline V lookup: CDR1 LNHDA, CDR2 SQIVND (reference sequence). The CDR3 is CASRRETNTDTQYF. In nucleotides, the CDR3 is TGTGCCAGTAGGCGGGAGACGAACACAGATACGCAGTATTTT.

The CDR3 DNA reads as TGTGCCAGCTCACCCGACAGGGGGAATTCACCCCTCCACTTT. Its protein product is CASSPDRGNSPLHF. The chain carries TRBV18 and TRBJ1-6; TRBD1 aligns across 9 bases. With 3 bases clipped from V and 7 bases from J, the junction kept 1 base outside the gene matches. The CDR3 has 14 residues. Germline CDR1 KGHSH, CDR2 LQKENI. The full variable domain, in which reference TRBV18 and TRBJ1-6 provide the parts outside the CDR3, is NAGVMQNPRHLVRRRGQEARLRCSPMKGHSHVYWYRQLPEEGLKFMVYLQKENIIDESGMPKERFSAEFPKEGPSILRIQQVVRGDSAAYFCASSPDRGNSPLHFGNGTRLTVT.

The V gene is TRBV5-1, the J gene TRBJ1-1; tentatively, D is TRBD1 (5 bases). This CDR3 is 14 amino acids long. Trimming shortened V by 3 bases and J by 6 bases, and 15 bases separated the two germline ends. Germline CDR1 is SGHRS and CDR2 is YFSETQ. The CDR3 reads CASSSQGNWAEAFF. In DNA, the CDR3 is TGCGCCAGCAGCTCCCAGGGAAATTGGGCTGAAGCTTTCTTT. Variable domain in full (rest from reference TRBV5-1 and TRBJ1-1): KAGVTQTPRYLIKTRGQQVTLSCSPISGHRSVSWYQQTPGQGLQFLFEYFSETQRNKGNFPGRFSGRQFSNSRSEMNVSTLELGDSALYLCASSSQGNWAEAFFGQGTRLTVV.